The 13 T cell receptor beta chains presented below share a single source sample, sequenced in a study of neurological immune-mediated disorders. Each CDR3 protein gets one entry after TCRdb re-called the 5' RACE reads with MiXCR. Of 55,000 to 75,000 distinct CDR3 sequences detected, 2% to 2.5% appear once; the ten largest clones hold around 3%. Sequencing used PBMCs. Receptors originate from a man aged 50 to 59 with multiple sclerosis.

This clonotype was seen at least ten times. The chain uses TRBV20-1 and TRBJ2-7, with TRBD2 matching over 9 bases. The CDR3 runs 14 residues. Germline trimming cut 4 bases from V and 5 bases from J; bases unmatched to any gene: 9. The germline CDR1 and CDR2 sequences are DFQATT and SNEGSKA (reference sequence). This chain's CDR3 is CSATGASGANEQYF. CDR3 nucleotides: TGCAGTGCTACTGGCGCTAGCGGGGCGAACGAGCAGTACTTC.

This clonotype was counted many times. This chain joins TRBV5-5 and TRBJ2-3; TRBD2 matches at 10 bases. CDR1 is SGHKS, CDR2 YYEKEE, per germline (reference sequence). V shed 0 bases, J shed 1 base, and the junction held 2 bases outside the gene matches. This CDR3 contains 16 residues. The CDR3 DNA sequence: TGTGCCAGCAGCTTGGGAGCGGGAGGGGGCACAGATACGCAGTATTTT. This gives the protein CASSLGAGGGTDTQYF.

Ten or more counts support this clonotype. V usage is TRBV6-5 and J usage is TRBJ1-1; D gene ambiguous. Per the germline V gene, CDR1 is MNHEY and CDR2 is SVGAGI. The V and J ends lost 6 bases and 3 bases respectively, with 8 bases between them. The CDR3 is 12 amino acids. The CDR3 is CASREMDTEAFF. The CDR3 nucleotides read TGTGCCAGCAGAGAGATGGACACTGAAGCTTTCTTT.

This clonotype was found many times. V usage is TRBV20-1 and J usage is TRBJ2-5; TRBD2 might be the D (7 bases). The CDR3 runs 13 residues. CDR1 and CDR2 from the germline V gene are DFQATT and SNEGSKA (reference sequence). V gave up 5 bases and J gave up 5 bases, with 15 bases separating them. The CDR3 loop reads CSAPGGPGETQYF. CDR3 DNA: TGCAGTGCTCCGGGGGGCCCGGGTGAGACCCAGTACTTC.

This clonotype came up many times. The chain couples TRBV2 to TRBJ2-3; TRBD1 might be the D (5 bases). V shed 6 bases and J shed 0 bases, with 10 bases lying between them. This CDR3 has 14 residues. Looked up from germline, CDR1 is SNHLY and CDR2 is FYNNEI. DNA for the CDR3: TGTGCCAGCAGACCGACAGCTAGCACAGATACGCAGTATTTT. It encodes CASRPTASTDTQYF. The variable domain in full, with the rest retrieved from reference TRBV2 and TRBJ2-3, is EPEVTQTPSHQVTQMGQEVILRCVPISNHLYFYWYRQILGQKVEFLVSFYNNEISEKSEIFDDQFSVERPDGSNFTLKIRSTKLEDSAMYFCASRPTASTDTQYFGPGTRLTVL.

Ten or more counts support this clonotype. The chain recombines TRBV7-7 with TRBJ2-3; TRBD2 aligns across 8 bases. Germline V gene data show CDR1 as SSHAT and CDR2 as FNYEAQ (reference sequence). The CDR3 loop spans 15 amino acids. J lost 1 base, V lost 1 base, and 1 base had no gene match. The CDR3 nucleotides are TGTGCCAGCAGCTTAGGCGGGGGGCGCACAGATACGCAGTATTTT. Its protein product is CASSLGGGRTDTQYF.

This clonotype was seen at least ten times. This chain connects TRBV12-3 or TRBV12-4 to TRBJ2-5; TRBD2 agrees at 10 bases. Trimming cost V 5 bases and J 5 bases; bases outside gene matches: 8. The CDR3 loop spans 15 amino acids. The CDR3 nucleotides read TGTGCCAGCAGTCCGGTAGCGGGGGGCGGGGAGACCCAGTACTTC. This translates into CASSPVAGGGETQYF.

This clonotype was counted many times. V usage is TRBV14 and J usage is TRBJ2-1; perhaps TRBD2 as D (6 bases). The CDR3 spans 14 residues. Trimming took 3 bases from V and 4 from J, leaving 10 bases between them. CDR1 SGHDN and CDR2 FVKESK come from the germline V gene. CDR3 nucleotide sequence: TGTGCCAGCAGCCACCGGGACTCTTACAATGAGCAGTTCTTC. Its translation: CASSHRDSYNEQFF.

This clonotype was detected ten times or more. The chain has TRBV5-8 and TRBJ1-2; no firm D call. V was shortened by 1 base and J by 5 bases, with 9 bases between the two germline ends. Germline loops: CDR1 SGHTS, CDR2 YDEGEE. The CDR3 spans 13 residues. The CDR3 nucleotides are TGTGCCAGCAGCTTGCAGTCCCGGTATGGCTACACCTTC. Its translation: CASSLQSRYGYTF.

This clonotype was seen many times. The genes are TRBV9 and TRBJ1-5; no definite D call. This CDR3 spans 14 amino acids. Germline CDR1 is SGDLS and CDR2 is YYNGEE. Trimming left V 3 bases short and J 3 bases short, with 10 bases between. The CDR3 DNA is TGTGCCAGCAGCGGCCTGGGGATCAATCAGCCCCAGCATTTT. Translated, it gives CASSGLGINQPQHF. Full variable domain (outside the CDR3, taken from reference TRBV9 and TRBJ1-5): DSGVTQTPKHLITATGQRVTLRCSPRSGDLSVYWYQQSLDQGLQFLIQYYNGEERAKGNILERFSAQQFPDLHSELNLSSLELGDSALYFCASSGLGINQPQHFGDGTRLSIL.

This clonotype was found many times. This chain links TRBV6-5 with TRBJ1-2, with 7 nucleotides matching TRBD1. CDR1 is MNHEY, CDR2 SVGAGI, per germline. V shed 9 bases, J shed 7 bases, and the junction held 17 bases outside the gene matches. The CDR3 sequence is 15 residues long. CDR3 sequence: CASTETGVGLGGYTF. CDR3 DNA sequence: TGTGCCAGTACTGAAACAGGGGTGGGTCTGGGTGGCTACACCTTC.

There are many counts of this clonotype. The genes are TRBV15 and TRBJ2-7; D gene unclear. Trimming removed 4 bases from V and 2 bases from J, with 9 bases in between. This CDR3 comprises 13 residues. Germline V gene sequence: CDR1 LNHNV, CDR2 YYDKDF (reference sequence). The CDR3 here is CATSNSGAYEQYF. For the CDR3, the DNA is TGTGCCACCAGCAACAGTGGAGCCTACGAGCAGTACTTC. Full variable domain (remainder filled in from reference TRBV15 and TRBJ2-7): DAMVIQNPRYQVTQFGKPVTLSCSQTLNHNVMYWYQQKSSQAPKLLFHYYDKDFNNEADTPDNFQSRRPNTSFCFLDIRSPGLGDTAMYLCATSNSGAYEQYFGPGTRLTVT.

This clonotype was seen many times. The chain recombines TRBV5-1 with TRBJ1-4; D is unclear. Between the trimmed V and J ends, which lost 4 bases and 0 bases, there was a span of 16 bases. CDR1 is SGHRS, CDR2 YFSETQ, per germline. CDR3 size: 17 residues. CDR3 loop: CASSLTVPTATNEKLFF. CDR3 coding DNA: TGCGCCAGCAGCCTCACAGTTCCTACAGCAACTAATGAAAAACTGTTTTTT.